The 14 T cell receptor beta chains below were found in one sample sequenced in a study of shared clonotypes between healthy human individuals. Libraries were prepared by immunoSEQ multiplex PCR; TCRdb keeps only in-frame clonotypes and omits some of them. The table has about 770,000 clones, 72% seen once. The sequencing sample was made of memory CD4+ T cells sorted from blood. The subset here: CD45RA-negative fraction. These receptors all stem from a woman aged 25 to 39 in good health.

The chain recombines TRBV4-1 with TRBJ2-6; D not certain. The germline CDR1 and CDR2 sequences are MGHRA and YSYEKL. The CDR3 covers 17 residues. Deletions cut 2 bases from V and 0 bases from J, with 11 bases between. In nucleotides, the CDR3 is TGCGCCAGCAGCCAAAATGACGGCAGCTCTGGGGCCAACGTCCTGACTTTC. This encodes CASSQNDGSSGANVLTF.

The chain recombines TRBV19 with TRBJ2-2, with 9 nucleotides matching TRBD1. J lost 5 bases, V lost 9 bases, and 25 bases had no gene match. Germline CDR1 and CDR2: LNHDA and SQIVND (reference sequence). The CDR3 runs 20 residues. The CDR3 here is CASEVGREGGQGVWTGELFF. The DNA for the CDR3 is TGTGCCAGCGAGGTCGGTAGAGAAGGGGGACAGGGCGTTTGGACCGGGGAGCTGTTTTTT.

The chain couples TRBV28 to TRBJ1-4; 7 bases are a match to TRBD1. The germline V gene encodes CDR1 MDHEN and CDR2 SYDVKM. Trimming at V came to 5 bases and at J to 10 bases, leaving 4 bases not matched to a gene. The CDR3 runs to 12 residues. The CDR3 region is CASSDRVGKLFF. DNA for the CDR3: TGTGCCAGCAGTGACAGGGTCGGAAAACTGTTTTTT.

A single count supports this clone. The chain links TRBV4-1 to TRBJ2-1; TRBD2 aligns across 14 bases. Germline values: CDR1 MGHRA, CDR2 YSYEKL. CDR3 size: 16 residues. J gave up 8 bases and V 6 bases, and 9 bases lay outside the gene matches. CDR3 amino acids: CASRRFGTSGSDEQFF. The DNA for the CDR3 is TGCGCCAGCAGGAGATTCGGGACTAGCGGGAGCGATGAGCAGTTCTTC.

This chain links TRBV6-1 with TRBJ2-1; possible D gene TRBD1, 5 bases. Germline V gene lookup returns CDR1 MNHNS and CDR2 SASEGT. This CDR3 region has 12 residues. V was shortened by 2 bases and J by 10 bases, with 9 bases between the two germline ends. The CDR3 loop reads CASSEWGPEQFF. As DNA, the CDR3 is TGTGCCAGCAGTGAATGGGGCCCAGAGCAGTTCTTC.

The chain couples TRBV7-8 to TRBJ2-3; D gene ambiguous. This CDR3 has 12 amino acids. Germline loops: CDR1 SGHVS, CDR2 FQNEAQ. Deletions cut 4 bases from V and 2 bases from J, with 4 bases between. The CDR3 DNA reads as TGTGCCAGCAGCTATTACACAGATACGCAGTATTTT. It translates to CASSYYTDTQYF.

This chain joins TRBV5-6 and TRBJ2-5; D is undetermined. In germline, CDR1 is SGHDT, CDR2 YYEEEE. V shed 5 bases and J shed 2 bases, with 13 bases lying between them. The CDR3 consists of 14 residues. CDR3 in DNA: TGTGCCAGCAGTCCCCATAGTAGACAAGAGACCCAGTACTTC. It is translated as CASSPHSRQETQYF.

This clone has a count of ten or more. The rearrangement joins TRBV7-6 to TRBJ2-7; TRBD1 is a possible D gene (6 bases). CDR1 SGHVS and CDR2 FNYEAQ come from the germline V gene. The CDR3 has 16 amino acids. Deletions cut 5 bases from V and 2 bases from J, with 19 bases between. The CDR3 region is CASSPGTNINAYEQYF. CDR3 nucleotide sequence: TGTGCCAGCAGCCCCGGGACAAATATCAATGCCTACGAGCAGTACTTC.

The table lists this clone with a count of one. The chain is built from TRBV30 and TRBJ2-6; the D is unclear. The length of the CDR3 is 14 residues. Germline V gene lookup returns CDR1 GTSNPN and CDR2 SVGIG (reference sequence). Trimming stripped 5 bases from V and 5 bases from J, with 13 bases between. The CDR3 coding sequence is TGTGCCTGGGATAAAGAGTGGCGGGCCAACGTCCTGACTTTC. Its translation: CAWDKEWRANVLTF.

The rearrangement joins TRBV18 to TRBJ2-1; weak D call: TRBD1 (6 bases). Germline V gene data show CDR1 as KGHSH and CDR2 as LQKENI. The CDR3 is made up of 15 amino acids. The germline V and J ends were trimmed by 0 bases and 15 bases, with 21 bases remaining between them. The CDR3 nucleotides read TGTGCCAGCTCACCACCTGAACGGGAAAGGGGGTTTAGGTTCTTC. Amino acid sequence: CASSPPERERGFRFF.

The chain uses TRBV11-2 and TRBJ2-1, with 14 bases lining up with TRBD2. The CDR3 loop spans 15 amino acids. J was trimmed by 9 bases and V by 5 bases; bases with no gene match: 6. Germline CDR1 SGHAT, CDR2 FQNNGV. In DNA form, the CDR3 reads TGTGCCAGCAGCGCGGGACTAGCGGGAGTAGGTGAGCAGTTCTTC. It yields the protein CASSAGLAGVGEQFF.

V gene TRBV30 combines with J gene TRBJ2-3, with D possibly being TRBD1 (6 bases). The V and J ends lost 4 bases and 3 bases respectively, with 17 bases between them. Germline V gene lookup returns CDR1 GTSNPN and CDR2 SVGIG (reference sequence). This CDR3 is 15 amino acids long. CDR3 residues: CAWNSAEGVTDTQYF. The DNA of the CDR3 is TGTGCCTGGAACTCGGCTGAGGGGGTTACAGATACGCAGTATTTT.

This rearrangement joins TRBV29-1 to TRBJ2-5, with 8 bases identical to TRBD2. The CDR3 loop spans 14 amino acids. After removal of 4 bases from V and 2 bases from J, the junction contained 6 bases not matched to a gene. In germline, CDR1 is SQVTM, CDR2 ANQGSEA. CDR3 loop: CSVVTSVNQETQYF. CDR3 nucleotides: TGCAGCGTTGTGACTAGCGTAAATCAAGAGACCCAGTACTTC.

CDR3 in DNA: TGTGCCAGCTCAGTCGGACCGTCCAATCGCTATGGCTACACCTTC. Amino acids: CASSVGPSNRYGYTF. J is TRBJ1-2 and V is TRBV18; D gene ambiguous. This CDR3 spans 15 amino acids. CDR1 and CDR2 (germline): KGHSH, LQKENI. V lost 5 bases and J lost 4, with 17 bases in between.